A selection of T cell receptor beta chains follows, all from one sample in a study of OX40 agonist ivuxolimab in advanced cancers. TCRdb keeps only in-frame clones here, not all; method: immunoSEQ multiplex PCR. The profile shows a few thousand clones, more than 60% of them singletons. This sample comprised CD4+ or CD8+ T cells sorted from blood, obtained in a trial of the OX40 agonist ivuxolimab. Receptor source: an adult with an advanced solid tumor such as melanoma, head and neck, liver or kidney cancer. Each CDR3 is given with its conserved first and last residue. Fields, in order: V gene, J gene, CDR3 length, clone size, D gene, CDR3 DNA, CDR3 protein. D genes are given only for firm matches. Clone size is given for some rows only: seen once, a few or many times, or a class if the clone is expanded.

>TRBV6-6|TRBJ1-5|14|NA|NA
TGTGCCAGCAGCTCCCTCTACTTCAATCAGCCCCAGCATTTT
CASSSLYFNQPQHF
>TRBV27|TRBJ2-7|15|many|TRBD2
TGTGCCAGCAGTAGACTAGCGGGGGGCCGATACGAGCAGTACTTC
CASSRLAGGRYEQYF
>TRBV4-2|TRBJ2-3|17|NA|TRBD2
TGTGCCAGCAGCCAAGAGGCTAGCGGGGGGGCCAGTTATACGCAGTATTTT
CASSQEASGGASYTQYF
>TRBV28|TRBJ2-7|14|NA|NA
TGTGCCAGCAGCCTACCCGGGATCCCGTACGAGCAGTACTTC
CASSLPGIPYEQYF
>TRBV19|TRBJ2-2|17|NA|TRBD2
TGTGCCAGTAGTATAGTAACTAGCGGGGGGAACACCGGGGAGCTGTTTTTT
CASSIVTSGGNTGELFF
>TRBV4-1|TRBJ2-7|14|NA|NA
TGCGCCAGCAGCCACACACAGGATACCTACGAGCAGTACTTC
CASSHTQDTYEQYF
>TRBV6-5|TRBJ2-1|15|medium-sized|NA
TGTGCCAGCAGTTGGGGTCATGACTCCTACAATGAGCAGTTCTTC
CASSWGHDSYNEQFF
>TRBV11-2|TRBJ2-7|17|NA|NA
TGTGCCAGCAGCTTAGCTGACCCGTTTAGGGTTAACGACGAGCAGTACTTC
CASSLADPFRVNDEQYF
>TRBV29-1|TRBJ1-2|11|NA|NA
TGCAGCGTTGTAAGGGACTATGGCTACACCTTC
CSVVRDYGYTF
>TRBV29-1|TRBJ2-5|15|NA|NA
TGCAGCGTTGACCCCGGGACGGATGCGCAAGAGACCCAGTACTTC
CSVDPGTDAQETQYF
>TRBV7-9|TRBJ2-3|11|NA|NA
TGTGCCGGGAGGCTGGCAGATACGCAGTATTTT
CAGRLADTQYF
>TRBV29-1|TRBJ2-7|13|NA|NA
TGCAGCGTGAAAAGGGACAACTCCTACGAGCAGTACTTC
CSVKRDNSYEQYF
>TRBV6-1|TRBJ2-3|15|NA|NA
TGTGCCAGCAGTGCTGGGACCGTCCGCACAGATACGCAGTATTTT
CASSAGTVRTDTQYF
>TRBV13|TRBJ2-7|14|NA|TRBD2
TGTGCCAGCAGCTTGACTAGCGGGGCCTACGAGCAGTACTTC
CASSLTSGAYEQYF
>TRBV4-1|TRBJ2-1|14|NA|NA
TGCGCCAGCAGCCAAGAGTCGGGGATCCATGAGCAGTTCTTC
CASSQESGIHEQFF
>TRBV7-9|TRBJ1-4|17|NA|TRBD1
TGTGCCAGCAGCCCCCCCGGGACAGGGGTGGCTAATGAAAAACTGTTTTTT
CASSPPGTGVANEKLFF
>TRBV4-1|TRBJ2-4|20|NA|TRBD2
TGCGCCAGCAGCCCCCAGACCGGGACTAGCGGGGGGGGCGCCAAAAACATTCAGTACTTC
CASSPQTGTSGGGAKNIQYF
>TRBV11-3|TRBJ2-5|11|NA|TRBD2
TGTGCCAGCGTGGGAGGGGAGACCCAGTACTTC
CASVGGETQYF
>TRBV4-1|TRBJ2-7|14|NA|NA
TGCGCCAGCAGCTATCCAGGGACATCAACCGAGCAGTACTTC
CASSYPGTSTEQYF
>TRBV2|TRBJ1-2|11|NA|NA
TGTGCCCGGGACTGTCGACATGGCTACACCTTC
CARDCRHGYTF
>TRBV4-2|TRBJ2-3|13|NA|NA
TGTGCCAGCAGCCAAGTCGTCGCAGATACGCAGTATTTT
CASSQVVADTQYF
>TRBV4-2|TRBJ2-7|13|few|NA
TGTGCCAGCAGCCCGGGGGGCGGGGACGAGCAGTACTTC
CASSPGGGDEQYF
>TRBV30|TRBJ2-7|12|NA|TRBD1
TGTGCCTGGGACAGGGAAGGCAACGAGCAGTACTTC
CAWDREGNEQYF
>TRBV4-1|TRBJ2-3|16|NA|TRBD2
TGCGCCAGCAGCCTGGTAGCGGGGGCTGGCACAGATACGCAGTATTTT
CASSLVAGAGTDTQYF
>TRBV2|TRBJ2-1|16|NA|TRBD2
TGTGCCAGCAGTTCCCCTAGCGGGGGGACATACAATGAGCAGTTCTTC
CASSSPSGGTYNEQFF
>TRBV28|TRBJ2-5|15|few|TRBD1
TGTGCCAGCAGTTTAAGGGGACAGGGGGACGAGACCCAGTACTTC
CASSLRGQGDETQYF
>TRBV2|TRBJ2-1|11|NA|NA
TGTGCCAGCAACACAGCGAATGAGCAGTTCTTC
CASNTANEQFF
>TRBV28|TRBJ2-7|16|NA|TRBD2
TGTGCCAGCAGTTTAACACTAGCGGGGGGTAGTTACGAGCAGTACTTC
CASSLTLAGGSYEQYF
>TRBV5-1|TRBJ2-2|12|NA|NA
TGCGCCAGCAACGAGGGTACCGGGGAGCTGTTTTTT
CASNEGTGELFF
>TRBV18|TRBJ2-5|13|NA|NA
TGTGCCAGCTCACCCGCCAACTGGATGGCCCAGTACTTC
CASSPANWMAQYF
>TRBV19|TRBJ2-1|15|NA|TRBD2
TGTGCCAGTAGTATAGGTGGGGGGGGCTACAATGAGCAGTTCTTC
CASSIGGGGYNEQFF
>TRBV10-3|TRBJ1-5|14|NA|NA
TGTGCCCTCAGGGCACCGAGGGGTAATCAGCCCCAGCATTTT
CALRAPRGNQPQHF
>TRBV27|TRBJ1-5|13|NA|NA
TGTGCCAGCAGTTCCAACCTAAATCAGCCCCAGCATTTT
CASSSNLNQPQHF
>TRBV2|TRBJ2-7|12|NA|TRBD1
TGTGCCAGCAGGGGGGACAGTTGGGAGCAGTACTTC
CASRGDSWEQYF
>TRBV7-9|TRBJ2-7|17|NA|NA
TGTGCCAGCAGCTTAGGGTCCTCCGGGTTGGGAACCTACGAGCAGTACTTC
CASSLGSSGLGTYEQYF
>TRBV7-9|TRBJ1-2|14|NA|NA
TGTGCCAGCAGCTTAACAGGACCGCTCTATGGCTACACCTTC
CASSLTGPLYGYTF
>TRBV2|TRBJ2-3|14|once|NA
TGTGCCAGCAGTGAGGCCCCGTCCACAGATACGCAGTATTTT
CASSEAPSTDTQYF
>TRBV6-1|TRBJ2-1|15|few|NA
TGTGCCAGCAGTGTGGGAATACAGGGAGATCCTGAGCAGTTCTTC
CASSVGIQGDPEQFF
>TRBV12-5|TRBJ1-5|15|few|TRBD1
TGTGCTAGTGGTTTGGACAGGGGTAGCAATCAGCCCCAGCATTTT
CASGLDRGSNQPQHF
>TRBV19|TRBJ1-2|11|once|NA
TGTGCCAGTAGTATAGGGCTCGGCTACACCTTC
CASSIGLGYTF
>TRBV6-1|TRBJ1-2|13|NA|NA
TGTGCCAGCAGTGAATACACGGTCTATGGCTACACCTTC
CASSEYTVYGYTF